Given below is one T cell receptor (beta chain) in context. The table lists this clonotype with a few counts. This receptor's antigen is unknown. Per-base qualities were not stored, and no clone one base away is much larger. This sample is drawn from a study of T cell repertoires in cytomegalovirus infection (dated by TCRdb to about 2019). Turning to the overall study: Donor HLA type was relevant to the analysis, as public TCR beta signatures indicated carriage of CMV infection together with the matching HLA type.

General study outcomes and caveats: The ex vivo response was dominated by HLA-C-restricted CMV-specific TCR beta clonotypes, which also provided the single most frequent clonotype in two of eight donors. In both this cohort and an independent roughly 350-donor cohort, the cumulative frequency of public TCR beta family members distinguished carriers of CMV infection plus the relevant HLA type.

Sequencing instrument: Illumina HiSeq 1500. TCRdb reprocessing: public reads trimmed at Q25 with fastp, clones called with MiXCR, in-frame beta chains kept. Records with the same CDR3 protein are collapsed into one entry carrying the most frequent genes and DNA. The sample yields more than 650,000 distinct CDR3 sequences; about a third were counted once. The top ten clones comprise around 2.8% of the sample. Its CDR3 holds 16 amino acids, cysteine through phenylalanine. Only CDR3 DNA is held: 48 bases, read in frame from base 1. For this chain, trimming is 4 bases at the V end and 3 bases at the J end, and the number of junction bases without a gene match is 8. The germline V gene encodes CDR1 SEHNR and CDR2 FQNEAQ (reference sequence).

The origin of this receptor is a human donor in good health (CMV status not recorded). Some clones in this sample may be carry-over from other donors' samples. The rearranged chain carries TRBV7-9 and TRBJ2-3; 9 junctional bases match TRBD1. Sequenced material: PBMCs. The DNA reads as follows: TGTGCCAGCAGCTCAGAGGGGGACAGGGATACAGATACGCAGTATTTT. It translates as CASSSEGDRDTDTQYF.